This T cell receptor (beta chain) was obtained from a study of control samples from healthy donors and cancer patients. Assay: immunoSEQ multiplex PCR; the TCRdb copy retains only in-frame clones and omits some. The table records about 94,000 clones, approximately 90% of them present only once. The germline V gene encodes CDR1 MNHEY and CDR2 SMNVEV (reference sequence). Trimming pared 6 bases from V and 0 bases from J, leaving 12 bases between. This CDR3 comprises 15 residues. J is TRBJ1-3 and V is TRBV27; D not certain. The source is a woman aged 18-35 years in good health. The source material was blood. CDR3 sequence: CASSLTRGSGNTIYF. The CDR3 DNA reads as TGTGCCAGCAGCCTAACCCGGGGCTCTGGAAACACCATATATTTT.